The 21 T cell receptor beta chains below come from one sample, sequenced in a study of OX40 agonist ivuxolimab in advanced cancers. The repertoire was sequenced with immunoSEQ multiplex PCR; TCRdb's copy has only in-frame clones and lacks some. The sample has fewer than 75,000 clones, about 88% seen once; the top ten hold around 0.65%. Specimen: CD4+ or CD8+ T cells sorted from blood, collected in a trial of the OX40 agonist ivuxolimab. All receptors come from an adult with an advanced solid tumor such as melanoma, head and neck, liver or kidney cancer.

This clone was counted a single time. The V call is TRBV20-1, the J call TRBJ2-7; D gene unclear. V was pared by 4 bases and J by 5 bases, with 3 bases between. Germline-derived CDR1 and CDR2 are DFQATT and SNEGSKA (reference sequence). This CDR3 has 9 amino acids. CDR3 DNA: TGCAGTGCTACCCACGAGCAGTACTTC. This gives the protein CSATHEQYF.

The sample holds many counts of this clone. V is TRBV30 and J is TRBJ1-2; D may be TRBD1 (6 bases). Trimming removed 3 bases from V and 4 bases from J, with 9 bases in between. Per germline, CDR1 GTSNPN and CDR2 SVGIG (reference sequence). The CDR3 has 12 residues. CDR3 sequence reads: CAWRDSPYGYTF. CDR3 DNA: TGTGCCTGGAGGGACAGTCCCTATGGCTACACCTTC.

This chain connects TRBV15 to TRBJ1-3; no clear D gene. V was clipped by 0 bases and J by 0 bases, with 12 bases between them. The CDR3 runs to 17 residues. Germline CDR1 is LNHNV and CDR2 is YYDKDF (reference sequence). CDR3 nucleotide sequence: TGTGCCACCAGCAGAGATATAGGCCAGATCTCTGGAAACACCATATATTTT. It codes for CATSRDIGQISGNTIYF. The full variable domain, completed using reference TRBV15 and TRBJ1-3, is DAMVIQNPRYQVTQFGKPVTLSCSQTLNHNVMYWYQQKSSQAPKLLFHYYDKDFNNEADTPDNFQSRRPNTSFCFLDIRSPGLGDTAMYLCATSRDIGQISGNTIYFGEGSWLTVV.

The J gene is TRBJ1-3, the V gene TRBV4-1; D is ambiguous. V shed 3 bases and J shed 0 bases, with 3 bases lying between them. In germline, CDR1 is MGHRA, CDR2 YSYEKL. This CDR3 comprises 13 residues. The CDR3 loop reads CASSHPSGNTIYF. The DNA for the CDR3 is TGCGCCAGCAGCCACCCCTCTGGAAACACCATATATTTT.

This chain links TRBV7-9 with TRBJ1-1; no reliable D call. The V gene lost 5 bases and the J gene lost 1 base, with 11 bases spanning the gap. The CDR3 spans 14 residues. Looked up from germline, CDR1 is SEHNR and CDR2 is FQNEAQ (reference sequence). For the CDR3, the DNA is TGTGCCAGCAGCCTTAGTACGGGGAACACTGAAGCTTTCTTT. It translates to CASSLSTGNTEAFF.

CDR3 protein: CASSSTTGPSYGNTIYF. The CDR3 DNA reads as TGTGCCAGCAGTTCCACAACAGGCCCGAGTTATGGAAACACCATATATTTT. This rearrangement joins TRBV27 to TRBJ1-3, with D possibly TRBD1 on 5 matching bases. Germline CDR1 and CDR2: MNHEY and SMNVEV (reference sequence). Trimming stripped 4 bases from V and 3 bases from J, with 19 bases between. The CDR3 is 17 residues long.

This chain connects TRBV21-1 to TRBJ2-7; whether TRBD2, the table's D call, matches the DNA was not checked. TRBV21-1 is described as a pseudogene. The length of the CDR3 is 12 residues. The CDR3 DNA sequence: TGTGCCAGCAGCAAAAGTCCCCGGGAGCAGTACTTC. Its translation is CASSKSPREQYF.

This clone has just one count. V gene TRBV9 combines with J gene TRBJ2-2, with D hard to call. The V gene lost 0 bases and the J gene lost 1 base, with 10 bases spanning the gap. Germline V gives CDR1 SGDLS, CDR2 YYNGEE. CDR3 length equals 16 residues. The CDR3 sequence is CASSVATTLNTGELFF. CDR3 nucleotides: TGTGCCAGCAGCGTAGCCACGACCTTGAACACCGGGGAGCTGTTTTTT.

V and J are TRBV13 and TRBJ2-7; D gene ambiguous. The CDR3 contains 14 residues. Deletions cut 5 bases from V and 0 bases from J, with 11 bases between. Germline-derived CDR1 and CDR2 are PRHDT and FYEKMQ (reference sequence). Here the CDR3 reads CASSIRTISYEQYF. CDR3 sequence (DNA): TGTGCCAGCAGCATACGGACGATCTCCTACGAGCAGTACTTC.

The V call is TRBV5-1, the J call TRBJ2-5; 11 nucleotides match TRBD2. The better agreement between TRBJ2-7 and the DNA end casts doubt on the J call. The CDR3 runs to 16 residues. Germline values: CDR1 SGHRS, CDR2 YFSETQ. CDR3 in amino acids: CASSLGLAGTAYEQYF. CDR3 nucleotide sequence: TGCGCCAGCAGCTTGGGACTAGCGGGAACAGCCTACGAGCAGTACTTC.

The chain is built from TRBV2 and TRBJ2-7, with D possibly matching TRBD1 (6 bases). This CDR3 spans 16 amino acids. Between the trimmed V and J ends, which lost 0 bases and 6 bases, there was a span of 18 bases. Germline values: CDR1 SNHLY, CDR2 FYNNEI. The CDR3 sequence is CASSEAGVYRVSEQYF. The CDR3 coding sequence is TGTGCCAGCAGTGAAGCGGGAGTTTACAGGGTGAGCGAGCAGTACTTC. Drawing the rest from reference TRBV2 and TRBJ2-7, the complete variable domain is EPEVTQTPSHQVTQMGQEVILRCVPISNHLYFYWYRQILGQKVEFLVSFYNNEISEKSEIFDDQFSVERPDGSNFTLKIRSTKLEDSAMYFCASSEAGVYRVSEQYFGPGTRLTVT.

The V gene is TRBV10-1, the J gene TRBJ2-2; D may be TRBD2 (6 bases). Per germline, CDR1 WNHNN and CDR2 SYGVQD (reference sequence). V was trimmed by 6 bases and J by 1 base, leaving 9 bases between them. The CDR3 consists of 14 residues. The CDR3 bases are TGCGCCAGCAGAGCGGGCCTGAACACCGGGGAGCTGTTTTTT. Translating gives CASRAGLNTGELFF.

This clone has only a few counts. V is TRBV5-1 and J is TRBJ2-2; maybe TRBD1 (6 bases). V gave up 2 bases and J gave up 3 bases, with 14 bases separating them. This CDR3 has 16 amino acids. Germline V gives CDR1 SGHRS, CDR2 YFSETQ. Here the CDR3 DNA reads TGCGCCAGCAGCTTAACAGGGAGAGGGGACACCGGGGAGCTGTTTTTT. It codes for CASSLTGRGDTGELFF.

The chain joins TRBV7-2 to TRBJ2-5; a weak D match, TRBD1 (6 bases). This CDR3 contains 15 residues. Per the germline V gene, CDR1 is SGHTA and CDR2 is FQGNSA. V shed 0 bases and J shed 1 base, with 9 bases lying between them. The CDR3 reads CASSLAGQLQETQYF. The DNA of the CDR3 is TGTGCCAGCAGCTTAGCAGGACAGCTCCAAGAGACCCAGTACTTC.

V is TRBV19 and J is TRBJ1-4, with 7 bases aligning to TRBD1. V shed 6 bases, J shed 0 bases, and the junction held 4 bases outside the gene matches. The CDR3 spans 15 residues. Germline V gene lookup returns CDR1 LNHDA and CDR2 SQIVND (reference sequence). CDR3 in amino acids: CASRGDRATNEKLFF. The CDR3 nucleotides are TGTGCCAGTAGGGGGGACAGAGCAACTAATGAAAAACTGTTTTTT.

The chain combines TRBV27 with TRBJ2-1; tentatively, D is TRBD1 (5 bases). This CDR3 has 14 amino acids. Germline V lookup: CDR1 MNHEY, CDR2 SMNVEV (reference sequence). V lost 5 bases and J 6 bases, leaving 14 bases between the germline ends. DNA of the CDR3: TGTGCCAGCAGTCGATACAGGTCGGTCAATGAGCAGTTCTTC. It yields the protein CASSRYRSVNEQFF.

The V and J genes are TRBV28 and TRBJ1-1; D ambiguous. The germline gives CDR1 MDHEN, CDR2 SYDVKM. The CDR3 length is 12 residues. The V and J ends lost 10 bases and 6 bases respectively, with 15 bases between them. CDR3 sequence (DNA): TGTGCCACCTCAGAGGAGTGGTCTGAAGCTTTCTTT. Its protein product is CATSEEWSEAFF.

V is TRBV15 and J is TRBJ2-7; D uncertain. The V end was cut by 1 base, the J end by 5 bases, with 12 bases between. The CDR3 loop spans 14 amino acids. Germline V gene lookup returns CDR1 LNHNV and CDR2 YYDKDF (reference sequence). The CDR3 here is CATSRGAISDEQYF. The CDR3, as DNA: TGTGCCACCAGCAGAGGGGCGATTTCGGACGAGCAGTACTTC.

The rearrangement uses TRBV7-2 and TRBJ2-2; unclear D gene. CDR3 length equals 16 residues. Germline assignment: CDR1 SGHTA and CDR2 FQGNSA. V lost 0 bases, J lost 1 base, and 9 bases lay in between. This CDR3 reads CASSLAILGNTGELFF. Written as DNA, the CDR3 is TGTGCCAGCAGCTTAGCGATACTGGGGAACACCGGGGAGCTGTTTTTT.

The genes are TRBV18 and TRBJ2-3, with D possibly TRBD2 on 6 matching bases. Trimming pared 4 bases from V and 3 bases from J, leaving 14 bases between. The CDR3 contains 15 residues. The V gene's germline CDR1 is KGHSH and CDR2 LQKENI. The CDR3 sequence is CASSREVFPTDTQYF. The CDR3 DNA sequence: TGTGCCAGCTCACGGGAGGTGTTCCCTACAGATACGCAGTATTTT.

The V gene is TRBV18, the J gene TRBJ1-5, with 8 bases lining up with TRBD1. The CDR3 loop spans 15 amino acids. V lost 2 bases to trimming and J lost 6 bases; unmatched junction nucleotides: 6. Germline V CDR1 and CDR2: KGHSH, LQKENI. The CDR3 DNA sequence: TGTGCCAGCTCACCAGGCAGGGGGCAAGGTCAGCCCCAGCATTTT. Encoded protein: CASSPGRGQGQPQHF.